This T cell receptor beta chain was captured by sequencing in a study of cytomegalovirus exposure and HLA in healthy donors. Amplification used 60 Vbeta primers and 13 Jbeta primers. Clones were read by immunoSEQ multiplex PCR, and TCRdb kept only the in-frame ones, dropping some. The sample lists some 140,000 clones; approximately 70% were seen once. This CDR3 spans 13 amino acids. V shed 3 bases and J shed 1 base, with 8 bases lying between them. CDR1 and CDR2 (germline): SGHNT, YYREEE (reference sequence). Sequencing was performed on PBMCs. This receptor was obtained from a woman aged 40 to 49 in good health and CMV-seronegative. The V call is TRBV5-4, the J call TRBJ2-7, with a possible D match to TRBD1 (6 bases). In DNA, the CDR3 is TGTGCCAGCAGCTCGGACAGTTCCTACGAGCAGTACTTC. Protein sequence: CASSSDSSYEQYF.